The clone carrying this T cell receptor beta chain was picked up one time. The sample originates from a study of cytomegalovirus exposure and HLA in healthy donors. Assay used: immunoSEQ multiplex PCR; TCRdb lists only in-frame clones, some missing. The table lists about 150,000 clones, around 90% of them singletons. Germline trimming cut 3 bases from V and 6 bases from J; bases unmatched to any gene: 7. CDR3 length equals 16 residues. Germline CDR1 and CDR2: MNHEY and SMNVEV (reference sequence). This TCR was recovered from a young man in good health and CMV-seronegative. J is TRBJ2-7 and V is TRBV27, with 14 nucleotides matching TRBD2. Sequencing was carried out using PBMCs. CDR3 protein: CASSLGGLAGVREQYF. The CDR3 DNA sequence: TGTGCCAGCAGTTTGGGGGGACTAGCGGGAGTTCGCGAGCAGTACTTC.